The entry below gives a single T cell receptor (beta chain) sequence along with its context. This sample is drawn from a study of blood T cell repertoires in COVID-19. TCRdb keeps only in-frame clones here, not all; method: immunoSEQ multiplex PCR. This sample has 200,000 to 250,000 clones, with about 85% found just once. The receptor was derived from a woman aged 25 to 45 with acute COVID-19. The sample was PBMCs or T cells enriched from blood (not recorded which).

For the CDR3, the DNA is TGTGCCAGCAGTGACCGGGTACGGTGCAATCAGCCCCAGCATTTT. The encoded protein is CASSDRVRCNQPQHF. V usage is TRBV6-4 and J usage is TRBJ1-5; no clear D gene. Trimming stripped 2 bases from V and 2 bases from J, with 10 bases between. The length of the CDR3 is 15 residues. Germline V gene data show CDR1 as MRHNA and CDR2 as SNTAGT.